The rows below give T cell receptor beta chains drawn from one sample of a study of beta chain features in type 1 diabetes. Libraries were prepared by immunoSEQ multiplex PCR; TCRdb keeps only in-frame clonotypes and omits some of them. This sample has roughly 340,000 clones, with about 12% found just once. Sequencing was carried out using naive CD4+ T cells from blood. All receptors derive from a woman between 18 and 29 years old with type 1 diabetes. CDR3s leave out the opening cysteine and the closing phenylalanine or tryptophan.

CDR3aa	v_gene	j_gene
ASSRDYRSSYNEQF	TRBV13	TRBJ2-1
ALARLPNEQF	TRBV30	TRBJ2-1
ASSLGTSGGTQYNEQF	TRBV5-1	TRBJ2-1
ASRSGYTEAF	TRBV19	TRBJ1-1
ASTSGTAYEQY	TRBV28	TRBJ2-7
AWSGNRDEAF	TRBV30	TRBJ1-1
ASRQEGAEQF	TRBV6-5	TRBJ2-1
ASYSRDTYEQY	TRBV19	TRBJ2-7
ASSFTGDTEAF	TRBV6-5	TRBJ1-1
ASSSSGAGGQSYEQY	TRBV13	TRBJ2-7
ASSLARLAGGGDTQY	TRBV28	TRBJ2-3
ASRQGLEGEQY	TRBV2	TRBJ2-7
ASSTGQGRETQY	TRBV5-1	TRBJ2-5
ASSIGDRAKNIQY	TRBV19	TRBJ2-4
ASSVEGARNYGYT	TRBV9	TRBJ1-2